This record looks at one T cell receptor beta chain sequence and its context. 13 Jbeta primers and 60 Vbeta primers were used for the PCR. This table comes from immunoSEQ multiplex PCR, and its TCRdb copy is limited to in-frame clones, with some not included. The sample records approximately 270,000 clones, over 70% being singletons. The data were taken from a study of cytomegalovirus exposure and HLA in healthy donors. The CDR3 is 15 amino acids. The J segment lost 2 bases and the V segment lost 4 bases, leaving 1 base of the junction unmatched. Looked up from germline, CDR1 is SGHAT and CDR2 is FQDESV (reference sequence).

The clonotype was recovered from a girl aged 2 to 10 in good health and CMV-seronegative. Specimen: PBMCs. The chain is built from TRBV11-1 and TRBJ2-6; 8 bases are a match to TRBD2. For the CDR3, the DNA is TGTGCCAGCAGCTCCGGGGGGGCTGGGGCCAACGTCCTGACTTTC. Its translation: CASSSGGAGANVLTF.